The clone carrying this TCR beta chain was picked up a small number of times. The antigen is not known. The record originates from a study of T cell clones after liver transplantation. The wider study: Tolerant meant at least one year fully off immunosuppression without liver enzymes above twice normal.

Generated by immunoSEQ multiplex PCR, the TCRdb table keeps only in-frame clones and is missing some. The repertoire holds fewer than 65,000 clones, with 60% to 75% as singletons. General study findings and limits: In most of the 8 subjects, circulating graft-donor-reactive CD4 TCRbeta sequences fell significantly after transplant. Donor-reactive sequences fell more than third party-reactive ones, suggesting partial deletion.

Germline CDR1 is SQVTM and CDR2 is ANQGSEA. The CDR3 sequence is 12 residues long. V was trimmed by 0 bases and J by 6 bases, leaving 8 bases between them. This sequence was found in a human patient who received a liver transplant. Part of the T cells may come from the graft donor. The sequencing here drew on CD4+ T cells from blood, taken at the 22-month timepoint. V gene TRBV29-1 combines with J gene TRBJ1-2; D not certain. The CDR3, as DNA: TGCAGCGTTGAAGAAGGGTCGGATGGCTACACCTTC. Its protein product is CSVEEGSDGYTF.